These 23 T cell receptor beta chains originate from one sample sequenced in a study of monozygotic twins with inflammatory bowel disease. Using the 5' RACE reads, TCRdb records one entry per CDR3 protein without DNA. This listing includes over 90,000 distinct CDR3 sequences. Sequencing was carried out using blood. These receptors were taken from a human donor with ulcerative colitis or Crohn's disease, or a healthy co-twin of an affected twin (not recorded which).

This chain connects TRBV4-3 to TRBJ2-7. Germline V lookup: CDR1 LGHNA, CDR2 YSLEER. The CDR3 sequence is 14 residues long. The CDR3 reads CASSQDSVTYEQYF.

The CDR3 sequence: CASSIMGGLNQPQHF. This chain links TRBV6-1 with TRBJ1-5; TCRdb calls TRBD1, which cannot be checked without DNA. The CDR3 is 15 amino acids. Germline V gene lookup returns CDR1 MNHNS and CDR2 SASEGT.

This chain connects TRBV6-6 to TRBJ2-1. There are 11 residues in the CDR3. Per germline, CDR1 MNHNY and CDR2 SVGAGI (reference sequence). CDR3 protein: CASSIYVEQFF.

This chain links TRBV2 with TRBJ2-7; TCRdb's D gene call, TRBD2, goes unchecked for lack of DNA. CDR1 and CDR2 from the germline V gene are SNHLY and FYNNEI. The CDR3 loop spans 12 amino acids. The CDR3 here is CASAREGYEQYF.

This chain links TRBV6-1 with TRBJ1-2; no DNA is available, so the TRBD1 call from TCRdb remains unchecked. Looked up from germline, CDR1 is MNHNS and CDR2 is SASEGT. CDR3 size: 13 residues. The CDR3 here is CASSDTGNYGYTF.

This chain links TRBV7-9 with TRBJ1-3. The CDR3 runs to 14 residues. The V gene's germline CDR1 is SEHNR and CDR2 FQNEAQ (reference sequence). CDR3 sequence reads: CASSSTESGNTIYF.

This chain uses TRBV12-3 or TRBV12-4 with TRBJ2-1; TCRdb lists TRBD1, though no DNA is available to test this call. The CDR3 spans 17 residues. The CDR3 spells CASSLEPPRGFGDEQFF.

The chain uses TRBV7-7 and TRBJ2-1; TCRdb picks TRBD2, but there is no DNA to check that call. Germline V CDR1 and CDR2: SSHAT, FNYEAQ (reference sequence). This CDR3 comprises 13 residues. The CDR3 protein is CASSPGLDLEQFF.

The chain combines TRBV7-2 with TRBJ1-5. Germline-derived CDR1 and CDR2 are SGHTA and FQGNSA. CDR3 length equals 14 residues. The CDR3 sequence: CASSFRTDNQPQHF.

The chain couples TRBV18 to TRBJ2-1; TCRdb gives TRBD2 as the D gene, but with no DNA this cannot be confirmed. CDR1 is KGHSH, CDR2 LQKENI, per germline. The CDR3 has 16 amino acids. CDR3 loop: CASSPPERVAYNEQFF.

The chain couples TRBV6-1 to TRBJ2-5. Germline V gene lookup returns CDR1 MNHNS and CDR2 SASEGT. The CDR3 extends over 15 amino acids. CDR3 region: CASSLIGVVQETQYF.

The chain joins TRBV6-4 to TRBJ1-5. The CDR3 covers 21 residues. The germline CDR1 and CDR2 sequences are MRHNA and SNTAGT. The CDR3 here is CASQTRTLGTVSSLSNQPQHF.

CDR3 region: CASSLATGSGSYEQYF. The rearrangement links TRBV7-2 to TRBJ2-7; TCRdb selects TRBD1, and the lack of DNA leaves this call unchecked. The CDR3 totals 16 residues. Germline lookup yields CDR1 SGHTA and CDR2 FQGNSA. Together with reference TRBV7-2 and TRBJ2-7, the CDR3 gives the full variable domain: GAGVSQSPSNKVTEKGKDVELRCDPISGHTALYWYRQSLGQGLEFLIYFQGNSAPDKSGLPSDRFSAERTGGSVSTLTIQRTQQEDSAVYLCASSLATGSGSYEQYFGPGTRLTVT.

The chain employs TRBV7-2 and TRBJ2-2. The CDR3 consists of 14 residues. Germline loops: CDR1 SGHTA, CDR2 FQGNSA. The CDR3 is CASSLERNTGELFF.

The V call is TRBV7-2, the J call TRBJ2-3; the D call of TRBD1 rests on TCRdb alone, since no DNA is present to check it. The CDR3 length is 19 residues. Germline CDR1 and CDR2: SGHTA and FQGNSA. CDR3 region: CASSLAPPRVGVRTDTQYF.

The chain combines TRBV7-2 with TRBJ2-7; without DNA, the TCRdb call of TRBD2 cannot be checked. The germline V gene has CDR1 SGHTA and CDR2 FQGNSA. The CDR3 contains 13 residues. Here the CDR3 reads CASRRGLTLEQYF.

This chain joins TRBV30 and TRBJ2-7. CDR3 length equals 13 residues. From germline, CDR1 is GTSNPN and CDR2 SVGIG (reference sequence). The CDR3 spells CAWSVQAVYEQYF.

The rearrangement uses TRBV19 and TRBJ1-1; TCRdb indicates TRBD1, and absent DNA this call remains unverified. The CDR3 spans 12 residues. The germline gives CDR1 LNHDA, CDR2 SQIVND (reference sequence). The CDR3 loop is CASSIAGIEAFF.

CDR3 residues: CSVEGPKVSGGTDTQYF. The chain has TRBV29-1 and TRBJ2-3; TCRdb designates TRBD2, a call that cannot be tested without DNA. Looked up from germline, CDR1 is SQVTM and CDR2 is ANQGSEA. The CDR3 has 17 residues.

The chain couples TRBV13 to TRBJ1-1; checking the TCRdb D call of TRBD1 is not possible without DNA. CDR1 and CDR2 (germline): PRHDT, FYEKMQ (reference sequence). The CDR3 is 12 amino acids. The CDR3 protein is CASSSPPAEAFF. The variable domain in full, completed from reference TRBV13 and TRBJ1-1, reads AAGVIQSPRHLIKEKRETATLKCYPIPRHDTVYWYQQGPGQDPQFLISFYEKMQSDKGSIPDRFSAQQFSDYHSELNMSSLELGDSALYFCASSSPPAEAFFGQGTRLTVV.

This chain links TRBV28 with TRBJ1-5; TCRdb outputs TRBD1, but without DNA this stays unchecked. Germline V gene lookup returns CDR1 MDHEN and CDR2 SYDVKM. CDR3 size: 15 residues. Here the CDR3 reads CASSSAAQGAQPQHF.

V is TRBV7-9 and J is TRBJ2-4; checking the TCRdb D call of TRBD1 is not possible without DNA. Germline-derived CDR1 and CDR2 are SEHNR and FQNEAQ (reference sequence). CDR3 length: 13 residues. CDR3 protein: CASSLKGADIQYF.

The chain links TRBV6-6 to TRBJ1-6. This CDR3 has 14 residues. The V gene's germline CDR1 is MNHNY and CDR2 SVGAGI (reference sequence). The CDR3 reads CASSYGDYNSPLHF.